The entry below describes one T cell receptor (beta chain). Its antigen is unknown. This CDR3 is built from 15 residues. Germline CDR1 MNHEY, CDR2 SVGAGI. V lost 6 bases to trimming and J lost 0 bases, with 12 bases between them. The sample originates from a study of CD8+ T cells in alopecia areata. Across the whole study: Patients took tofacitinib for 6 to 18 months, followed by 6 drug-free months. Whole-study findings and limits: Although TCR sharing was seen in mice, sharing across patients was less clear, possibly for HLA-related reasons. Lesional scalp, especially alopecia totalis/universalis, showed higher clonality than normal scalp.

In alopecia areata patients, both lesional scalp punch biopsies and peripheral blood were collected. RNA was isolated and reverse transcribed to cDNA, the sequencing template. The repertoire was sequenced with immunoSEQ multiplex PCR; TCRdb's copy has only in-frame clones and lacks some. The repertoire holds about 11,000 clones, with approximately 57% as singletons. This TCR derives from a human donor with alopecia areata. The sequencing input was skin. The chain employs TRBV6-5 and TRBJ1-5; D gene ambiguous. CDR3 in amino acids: CASRALAPSNQPQHF. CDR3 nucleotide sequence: TGTGCCAGCAGAGCCCTTGCCCCTAGCAATCAGCCCCAGCATTTT.